The sample holds many counts of the clone carrying this T cell receptor (beta chain). Each CDR3 protein gets one entry after TCRdb re-called the 5' RACE reads with MiXCR. The table includes 20,000 to 25,000 distinct CDR3 sequences, around 5.5% detected once. The germline V gene encodes CDR1 SQVTM and CDR2 ANQGSEA. V lost 3 bases and J 0 bases, leaving 14 bases between the germline ends. The CDR3 sequence is 15 residues long. The sample belongs to a study of T cells after yellow fever vaccination. Study overall: Fractions containing few cells were prepared with SMART-Seq v4 Ultra Low Input. General observations from the study: Of the clonotypes, a small share occurred in both CD4 and CD8 compartments.

The specimen was PBMCs, either bulk or a sorted T-cell subset (CD4+, CD8+, memory, or dextramer-sorted; not recorded which), collected about 41 days after the first yellow fever vaccination. The J gene is TRBJ2-5, the V gene TRBV29-1; TRBD1 is a possible D gene (6 bases). The source is a young man who received the YFV17D yellow fever vaccine. DNA of the CDR3: TGCAGCGTTGAGTCCGGTAGGGGGTACCAAGAGACCCAGTACTTC. As protein: CSVESGRGYQETQYF.